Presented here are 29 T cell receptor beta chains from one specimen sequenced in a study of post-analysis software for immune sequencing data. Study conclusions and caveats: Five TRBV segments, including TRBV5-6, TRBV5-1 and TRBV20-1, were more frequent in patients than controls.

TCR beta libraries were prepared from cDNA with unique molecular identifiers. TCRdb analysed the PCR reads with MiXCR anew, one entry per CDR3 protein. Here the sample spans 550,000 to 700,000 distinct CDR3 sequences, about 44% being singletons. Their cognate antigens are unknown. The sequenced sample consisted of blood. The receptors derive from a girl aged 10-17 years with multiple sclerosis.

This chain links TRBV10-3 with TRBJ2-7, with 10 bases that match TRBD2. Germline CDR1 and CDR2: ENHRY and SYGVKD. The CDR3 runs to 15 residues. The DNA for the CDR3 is TGTGCAACGACCGGGACTAGCGTTCCCCTTGACGAGCAGTACTTC. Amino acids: CATTGTSVPLDEQYF.

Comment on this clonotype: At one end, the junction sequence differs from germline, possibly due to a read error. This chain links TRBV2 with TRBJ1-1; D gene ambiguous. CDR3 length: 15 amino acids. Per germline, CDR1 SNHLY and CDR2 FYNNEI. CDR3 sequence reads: CASSEWKGANAEAFF. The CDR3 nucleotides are TGTGCCAGCAGTGAATGGAAGGGAGCGAACGCTGAAGCTTTCTTT.

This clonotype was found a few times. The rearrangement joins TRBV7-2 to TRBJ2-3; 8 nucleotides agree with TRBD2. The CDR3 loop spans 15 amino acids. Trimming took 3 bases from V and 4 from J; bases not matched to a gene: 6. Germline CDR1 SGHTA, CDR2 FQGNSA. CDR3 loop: CASSFSSGGPDTQYF. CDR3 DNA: TGTGCCAGCAGCTTTAGCAGCGGGGGCCCAGATACGCAGTATTTT.

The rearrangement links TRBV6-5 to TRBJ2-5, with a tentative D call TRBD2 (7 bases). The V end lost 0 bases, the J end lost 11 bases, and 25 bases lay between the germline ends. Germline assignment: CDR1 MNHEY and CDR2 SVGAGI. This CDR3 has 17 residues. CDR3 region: CASSYSSSSGQSYVQYF. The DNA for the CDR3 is TGTGCCAGCAGTTACTCGAGCTCTAGCGGACAGTCCTACGTGCAGTACTTC.

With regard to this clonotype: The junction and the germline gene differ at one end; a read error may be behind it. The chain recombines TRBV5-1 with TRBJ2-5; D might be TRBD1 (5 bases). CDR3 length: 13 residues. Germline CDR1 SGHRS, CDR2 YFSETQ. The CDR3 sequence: CASTAGLKETRYF. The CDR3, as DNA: TGCGCCAGCACGGCAGGGTTGAAAGAGACCCGGTACTTC. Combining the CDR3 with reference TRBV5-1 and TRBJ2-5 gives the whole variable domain KAGVTQTPRYLIKTRGQQVTLSCSPISGHRSVSWYQQTPGQGLQFLFEYFSETQRNKGNFPGRFSGRQFSNSRSEMNVSTLELGDSALYLCASTAGLKETRYFGPGTRLLVL.

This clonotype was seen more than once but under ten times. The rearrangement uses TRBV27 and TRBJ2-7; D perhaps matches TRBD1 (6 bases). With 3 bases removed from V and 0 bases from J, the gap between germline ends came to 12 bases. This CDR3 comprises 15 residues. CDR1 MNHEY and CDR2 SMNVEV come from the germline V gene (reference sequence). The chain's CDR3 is CASSFQGPFSYEQYF. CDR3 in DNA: TGTGCCAGCAGTTTCCAGGGGCCCTTCTCCTACGAGCAGTACTTC.

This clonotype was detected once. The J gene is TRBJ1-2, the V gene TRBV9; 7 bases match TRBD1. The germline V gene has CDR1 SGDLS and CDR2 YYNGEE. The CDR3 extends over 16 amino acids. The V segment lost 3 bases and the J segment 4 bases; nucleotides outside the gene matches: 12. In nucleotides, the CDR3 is TGTGCCAGCAGCGCGAACCCGGGACAGAGTTTCTATGGCTACACCTTC. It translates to CASSANPGQSFYGYTF.

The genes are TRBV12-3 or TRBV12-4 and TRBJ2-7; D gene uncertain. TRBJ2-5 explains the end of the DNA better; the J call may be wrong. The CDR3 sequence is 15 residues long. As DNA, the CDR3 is TGTGCCAGCAGACTCCTTACTGGCTCACAAGAGACCCAGTACTTC. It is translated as CASRLLTGSQETQYF.

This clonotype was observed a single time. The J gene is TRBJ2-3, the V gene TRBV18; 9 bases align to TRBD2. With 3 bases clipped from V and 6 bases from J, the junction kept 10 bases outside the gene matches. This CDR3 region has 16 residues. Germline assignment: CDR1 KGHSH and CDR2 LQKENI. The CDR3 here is CASSPPSGGPVDTQYF. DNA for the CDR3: TGTGCCAGCTCACCCCCAAGCGGGGGGCCGGTTGATACGCAGTATTTT. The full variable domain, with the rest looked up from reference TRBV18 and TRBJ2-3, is NAGVMQNPRHLVRRRGQEARLRCSPMKGHSHVYWYRQLPEEGLKFMVYLQKENIIDESGMPKERFSAEFPKEGPSILRIQQVVRGDSAAYFCASSPPSGGPVDTQYFGPGTRLTVL.

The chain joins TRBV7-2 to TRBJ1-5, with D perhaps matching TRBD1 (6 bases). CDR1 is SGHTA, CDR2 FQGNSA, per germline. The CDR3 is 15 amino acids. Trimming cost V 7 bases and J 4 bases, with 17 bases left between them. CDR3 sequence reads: CASKYTGTSNQPQHF. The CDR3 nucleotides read TGTGCCAGCAAATACACCGGGACAAGTAATCAGCCCCAGCATTTT.

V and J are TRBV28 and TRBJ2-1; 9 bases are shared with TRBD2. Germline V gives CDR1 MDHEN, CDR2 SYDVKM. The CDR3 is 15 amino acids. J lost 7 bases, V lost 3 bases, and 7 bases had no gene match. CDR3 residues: CASSFGGGAENEQFF. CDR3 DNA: TGTGCCAGCAGTTTTGGCGGGGGGGCAGAAAATGAGCAGTTCTTC.

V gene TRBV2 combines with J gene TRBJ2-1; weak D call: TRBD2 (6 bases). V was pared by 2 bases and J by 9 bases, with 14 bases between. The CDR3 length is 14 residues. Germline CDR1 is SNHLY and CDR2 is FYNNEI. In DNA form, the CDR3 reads TGTGCCAGCAGTGAATTGGGGGGAGTAGGTGAGCAGTTCTTC. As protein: CASSELGGVGEQFF.

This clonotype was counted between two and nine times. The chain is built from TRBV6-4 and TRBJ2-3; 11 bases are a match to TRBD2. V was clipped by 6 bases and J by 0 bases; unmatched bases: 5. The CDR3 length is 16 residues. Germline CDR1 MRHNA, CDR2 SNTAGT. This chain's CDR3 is CASRRGTSGSTDTQYF. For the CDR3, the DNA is TGTGCCAGCAGGAGGGGGACTAGCGGTAGCACAGATACGCAGTATTTT.

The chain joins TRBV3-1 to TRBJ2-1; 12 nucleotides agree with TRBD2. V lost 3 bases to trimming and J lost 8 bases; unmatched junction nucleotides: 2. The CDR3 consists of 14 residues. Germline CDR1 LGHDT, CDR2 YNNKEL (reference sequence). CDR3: CASSQTSGSYEQFF. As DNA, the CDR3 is TGTGCCAGCAGCCAGACTAGCGGGAGTTATGAGCAGTTCTTC.

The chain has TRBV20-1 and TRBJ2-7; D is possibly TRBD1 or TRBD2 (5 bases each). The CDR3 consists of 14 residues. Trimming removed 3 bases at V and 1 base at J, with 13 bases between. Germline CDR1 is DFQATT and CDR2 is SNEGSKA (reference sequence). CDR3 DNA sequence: TGCAGTGCTAGGGGGGATCGTCAATCCTACGAGCAGTACTTC. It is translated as CSARGDRQSYEQYF.

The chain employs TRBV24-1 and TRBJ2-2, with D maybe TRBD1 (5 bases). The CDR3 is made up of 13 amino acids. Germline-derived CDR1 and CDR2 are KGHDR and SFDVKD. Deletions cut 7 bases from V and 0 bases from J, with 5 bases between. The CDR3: CATRGANTGELFF. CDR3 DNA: TGTGCCACCAGAGGGGCGAACACCGGGGAGCTGTTTTTT.

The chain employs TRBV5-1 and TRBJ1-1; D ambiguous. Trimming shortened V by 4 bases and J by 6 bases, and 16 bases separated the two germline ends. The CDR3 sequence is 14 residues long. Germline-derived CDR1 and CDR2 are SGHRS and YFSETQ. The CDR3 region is CASSQPGPQSEAFF. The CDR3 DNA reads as TGCGCCAGCAGCCAGCCAGGTCCGCAGTCTGAAGCTTTCTTT.

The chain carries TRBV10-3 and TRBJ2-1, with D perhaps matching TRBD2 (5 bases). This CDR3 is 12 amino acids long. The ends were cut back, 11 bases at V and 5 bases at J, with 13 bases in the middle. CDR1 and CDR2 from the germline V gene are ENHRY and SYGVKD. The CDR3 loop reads CASEGPHNEQFF. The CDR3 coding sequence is TGTGCCTCAGAGGGTCCGCACAATGAGCAGTTCTTC.

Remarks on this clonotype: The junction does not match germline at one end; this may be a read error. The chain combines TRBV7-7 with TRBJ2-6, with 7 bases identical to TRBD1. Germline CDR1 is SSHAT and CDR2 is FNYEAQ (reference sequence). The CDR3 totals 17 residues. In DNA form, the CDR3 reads TGTGCTAGCAGCTTAAGGACAGGCGTCTCTGGGGCCAACGTCCTGACTTTC. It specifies CASSLRTGVSGANVLTF.

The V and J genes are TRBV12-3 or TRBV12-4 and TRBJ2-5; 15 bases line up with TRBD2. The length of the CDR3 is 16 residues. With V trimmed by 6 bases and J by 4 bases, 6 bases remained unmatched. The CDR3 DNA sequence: TGTGCCAGCAGCCAGCCGGGACTAGCGGGGGGAGAGACCCAGTACTTC. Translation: CASSQPGLAGGETQYF.

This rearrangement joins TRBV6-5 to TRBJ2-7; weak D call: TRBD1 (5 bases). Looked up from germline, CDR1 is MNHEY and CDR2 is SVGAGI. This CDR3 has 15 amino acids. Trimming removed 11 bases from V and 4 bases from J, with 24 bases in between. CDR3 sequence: CAGTKMGRVAYEQYF. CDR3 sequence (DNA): TGTGCCGGCACAAAAATGGGCAGGGTGGCGTACGAGCAGTACTTC.

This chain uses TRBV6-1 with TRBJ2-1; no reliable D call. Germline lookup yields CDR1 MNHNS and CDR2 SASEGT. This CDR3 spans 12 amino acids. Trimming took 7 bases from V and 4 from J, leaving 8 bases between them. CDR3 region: CASTFGYNEQFF. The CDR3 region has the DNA TGTGCCAGCACATTTGGTTACAATGAGCAGTTCTTC.

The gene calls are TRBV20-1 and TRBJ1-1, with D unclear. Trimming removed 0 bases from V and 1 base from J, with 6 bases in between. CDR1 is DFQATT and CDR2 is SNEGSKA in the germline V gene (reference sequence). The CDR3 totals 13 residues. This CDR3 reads CSAREQENTEAFF. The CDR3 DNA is TGCAGTGCTAGAGAGCAGGAGAACACTGAAGCTTTCTTT.

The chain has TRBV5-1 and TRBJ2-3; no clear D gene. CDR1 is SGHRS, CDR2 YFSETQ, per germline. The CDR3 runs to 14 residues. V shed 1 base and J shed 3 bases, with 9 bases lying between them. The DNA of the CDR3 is TGCGCCAGCAGCTTGTCCCAAAATACAGATACGCAGTATTTT. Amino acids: CASSLSQNTDTQYF.

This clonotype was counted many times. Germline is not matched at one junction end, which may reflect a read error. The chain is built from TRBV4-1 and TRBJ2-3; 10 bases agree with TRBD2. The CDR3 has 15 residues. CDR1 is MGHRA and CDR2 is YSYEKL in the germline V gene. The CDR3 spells CASSQGLASTDTQYF. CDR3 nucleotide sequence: TGTGCTAGCAGCCAGGGACTAGCGAGCACAGATACGCAGTATTTT.

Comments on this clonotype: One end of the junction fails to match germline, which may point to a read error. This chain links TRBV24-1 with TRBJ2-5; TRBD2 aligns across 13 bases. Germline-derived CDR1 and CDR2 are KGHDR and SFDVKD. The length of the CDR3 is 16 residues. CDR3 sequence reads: CATGDRTSGGLETQYF. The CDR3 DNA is TGTGCCACCGGTGACCGGACTAGCGGGGGATTGGAGACCCAGTACTTC.

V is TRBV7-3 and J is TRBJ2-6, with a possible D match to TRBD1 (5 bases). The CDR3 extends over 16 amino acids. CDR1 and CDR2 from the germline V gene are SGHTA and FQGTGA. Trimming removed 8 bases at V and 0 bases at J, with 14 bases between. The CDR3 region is CASGHLILSGANVLTF. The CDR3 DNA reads TGTGCCAGCGGACATCTTATCCTCTCTGGGGCCAACGTCCTGACTTTC. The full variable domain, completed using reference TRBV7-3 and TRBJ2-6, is GAGVSQTPSNKVTEKGKYVELRCDPISGHTALYWYRQSLGQGPEFLIYFQGTGAADDSGLPNDRFFAVRPEGSVSTLKIQRTERGDSAVYLCASGHLILSGANVLTFGAGSRLTVL.

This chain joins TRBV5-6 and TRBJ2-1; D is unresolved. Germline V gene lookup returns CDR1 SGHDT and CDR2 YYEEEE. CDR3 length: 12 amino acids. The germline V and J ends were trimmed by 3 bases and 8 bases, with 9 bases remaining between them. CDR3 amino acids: CASSSLVHEQFF. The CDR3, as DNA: TGTGCCAGCAGCTCCCTCGTTCATGAGCAGTTCTTC. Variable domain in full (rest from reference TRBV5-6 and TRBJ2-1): DAGVTQSPTHLIKTRGQQVTLRCSPKSGHDTVSWYQQALGQGPQFIFQYYEEEERQRGNFPDRFSGHQFPNYSSELNVNALLLGDSALYLCASSSLVHEQFFGPGTRLTVL.

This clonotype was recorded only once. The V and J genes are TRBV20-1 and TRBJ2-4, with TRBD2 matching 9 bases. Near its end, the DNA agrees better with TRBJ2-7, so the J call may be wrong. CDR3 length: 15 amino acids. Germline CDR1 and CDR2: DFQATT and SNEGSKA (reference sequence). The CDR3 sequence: CSARDRGGGAYEQYF. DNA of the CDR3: TGCAGTGCTAGAGATCGGGGCGGGGGGGCTTACGAGCAGTACTTC.